These 2 T cell receptor beta chains came from one sample sequenced in a study of blood T cell repertoires in COVID-19 (TCRdb year 2020). Library generation was performed with the immunoSEQ multiplex PCR assay. TCRdb limited this immuneACCESS table to in-frame rearrangements with V and J called. A share of clones is missing; checked studies link under half to unresolved V genes, and the rest is unexplained. This sample lists around 110,000 clones; 82% were detected once. The ten largest clones capture approximately 7% of the sample. Material: peripheral blood. These receptors were obtained from a man aged 70-80 years with active or convalescent COVID-19.

The rearrangement links TRBV4-1 to TRBJ1-2, with D tentatively TRBD1 (6 bases). This CDR3 is built from 15 residues. Germline CDR1 MGHRA, CDR2 YSYEKL. V lost 4 bases to trimming and J lost 0 bases, with 12 bases between them. CDR3 protein: CASSLGQTANYGYTF. As DNA, the CDR3 is TGCGCCAGCAGCCTAGGACAGACAGCTAACTATGGCTACACCTTC.

The chain has TRBV5-1 and TRBJ2-7, with TRBD2 identical over 9 bases. Trimming removed 4 bases from V and 4 bases from J; junction bases left unmatched: 3. Germline V gives CDR1 SGHRS, CDR2 YFSETQ. The CDR3 has 13 amino acids. The CDR3 coding sequence is TGCGCCAGCAGCCTTCTAGCGGGATACGAGCAGTACTTC. Its protein product is CASSLLAGYEQYF.